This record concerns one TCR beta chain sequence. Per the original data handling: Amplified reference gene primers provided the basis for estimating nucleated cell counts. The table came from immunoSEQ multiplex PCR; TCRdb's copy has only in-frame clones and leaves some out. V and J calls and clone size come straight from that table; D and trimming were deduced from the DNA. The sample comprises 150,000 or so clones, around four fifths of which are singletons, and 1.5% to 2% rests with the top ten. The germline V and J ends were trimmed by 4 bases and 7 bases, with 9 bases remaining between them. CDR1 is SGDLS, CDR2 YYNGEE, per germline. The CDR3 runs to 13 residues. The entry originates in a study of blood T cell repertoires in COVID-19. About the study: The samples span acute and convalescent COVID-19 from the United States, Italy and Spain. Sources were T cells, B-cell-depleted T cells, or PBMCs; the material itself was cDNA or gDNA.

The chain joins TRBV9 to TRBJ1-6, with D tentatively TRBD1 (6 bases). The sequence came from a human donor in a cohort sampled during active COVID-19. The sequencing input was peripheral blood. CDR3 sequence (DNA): TGTGCCAGCAGCCAAACAGGGAATTCACCCCTCCACTTT. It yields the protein CASSQTGNSPLHF.